This TCR beta chain was sequenced in a study of CD8 T cells in Susac syndrome. The V gene's germline CDR1 is SGHTS and CDR2 YDEGEE. The CDR3 totals 13 residues. Deletions cut 3 bases from V and 4 bases from J, with 10 bases between. Reverse transcription of roughly 0.5 to 1 ug RNA was carried out with random hexamers. TCRdb processed the immunoSEQ multiplex PCR reads anew with MiXCR; each CDR3 protein has one entry. The sample records approximately 120,000 distinct CDR3 sequences, 90% to 95% being singletons. From blood CD8+ and CD4+ T cells, TCR beta sequences were generated. The patients who served as multiple sclerosis controls were treatment-naive and had stable or active relapsing-remitting disease that fulfilled the revised McDonald criteria.

This TCR was recovered from a human donor with multiple sclerosis. The chain recombines TRBV5-8 with TRBJ1-1, with no clear D. Specimen: CD8+ T cells from PBMCs. The CDR3 nucleotides read TGTGCCAGCAGCTGGGGTGGCGGCACTGAAGCTTTCTTT. Protein sequence: CASSWGGGTEAFF.